Following are 14 T cell receptor beta chains from one sample sequenced in a study of tumor and adjacent non-tumor tissue in lung cancer. The template was RNA from unsorted bulk tissue. The normal lung tissue was taken more than 3 cm from the tumor edge. The library came from three nested PCR rounds adapted from ARM-PCR protocols. TCRdb reprocessed the multiplex PCR reads with MiXCR, giving one entry per CDR3 protein. Among under 95,000 distinct CDR3 sequences listed, more than 80% were seen once. The specimen sequenced was distant non-tumor lung tissue. The receptors come from a man in his sixties with non-small cell lung cancer.

Points on this clonotype: This CDR3 fails to terminate in the conserved phenylalanine or tryptophan, so it likely reflects a read error. The genes are TRBV11-2 and TRBJ2-7, with D possibly being TRBD2 (5 bases). Per germline, CDR1 SGHAT and CDR2 FQNNGV. The CDR3 has 14 residues. The CDR3 nucleotides read TGTGACAGTAGCGTACTGCACAGCTCCTACGAGCAGTACTTA. Protein sequence: CDSSVLHSSYEQYL.

Points on this clonotype: The junction shows a germline mismatch at one end, possibly a read error. V is TRBV4-1 and J is TRBJ2-5; possible D gene TRBD1, 6 bases. This CDR3 contains 16 residues. Germline V CDR1 and CDR2: MGHRA, YSYEKL. CDR3 sequence reads: CASSQVLGQGTLAQHF. The CDR3 region has the DNA TGCGCCAGCAGCCAAGTTTTGGGTCAGGGGACATTAGCCCAGCACTTC.

Note on this clonotype: Lacking the conserved final phenylalanine or tryptophan, this CDR3 likely reflects a read error. This chain connects TRBV20-1 to TRBJ1-6, with TRBD1 as a possible D gene (5 bases). The CDR3 totals 14 residues. Germline V CDR1 and CDR2: DFQATT, SNEGSKA (reference sequence). V was shortened by 3 bases and J by 6 bases, with 12 bases between the two germline ends. CDR3 amino acids: CSASDMGPNSPLHL. In nucleotides, the CDR3 is TGCAGTGCTAGTGACATGGGGCCTAATTCACCCCTCCACCTT.

Concerning this clonotype: Likely a read error: the CDR3 ends without its conserved phenylalanine or tryptophan. This sequence joins TRBV20-1 and TRBJ1-2, with D hard to call. The CDR3 has 13 residues. Germline CDR1 and CDR2: DFQATT and SNEGSKA (reference sequence). V lost 3 bases and J lost 1, with 9 bases in between. DNA of the CDR3: TGCAGTGCTAGGACGGTAGTTAACTATGGCTACACCCTC. Protein product: CSARTVVNYGYTL.

Comments on this clonotype: Relative to the germline gene, one junction end is altered; a read error may explain this. This chain joins TRBV11-3 and TRBJ1-1; D is perhaps TRBD1 (5 bases). CDR1 and CDR2 (germline): SGHNT, YENEEA. This CDR3 has 13 amino acids. CDR3 residues: CACSFGGIMGALF. CDR3 sequence (DNA): TGCGCCTGCAGCTTCGGGGGGATAATGGGAGCTCTCTTT.

As regards this clonotype: Possible read error: a much larger clone is one base away. The conserved final phenylalanine or tryptophan is absent from the CDR3, which likely points to a read error. The chain employs TRBV7-2 and TRBJ2-7; D is unresolved. Germline V gives CDR1 SGHTA, CDR2 FQGNSA. The CDR3 contains 16 residues. The V end was cut by 4 bases, the J end by 6 bases, with 22 bases between. CDR3 DNA: TGTGCCAGCAGCTCCCATTCCCCTAGGACGTATGGCGAGCAGTACATC. It translates to CASSSHSPRTYGEQYI.

The chain carries TRBV28 and TRBJ2-1; D is undetermined. This CDR3 is 12 amino acids long. V was clipped by 2 bases and J by 9 bases, with 8 bases between them. From germline, CDR1 is MDHEN and CDR2 SYDVKM. As DNA, the CDR3 is TGTGCCAGCAGTTTAGGTTCTCTTGAGCAGTTCTTC. The encoded protein is CASSLGSLEQFF.

Notes on this clonotype: The junction departs from germline at one end; a sequencing error may be responsible. The genes are TRBV6-5 and TRBJ2-6, with TRBD2 matching 8 bases. CDR1 and CDR2 from the germline V gene are MNHEY and SVGAGI. This CDR3 comprises 17 residues. The chain's CDR3 is CASSQAGASSWANVLTF. The CDR3 bases are TGTGCCAGCAGTCAAGCGGGAGCCAGCTCTTGGGCCAACGTCCTGACTTTC.

On this clonotype itself: An end of the junction does not agree with germline; a read error may underlie this. The gene calls are TRBV6-1 and TRBJ2-4; D could derive from TRBD1 or TRBD2 (5 bases each). The CDR3 is 18 residues long. CDR1 and CDR2 (germline): MNHNS, SASEGT. In DNA, the CDR3 is TGTGCCAGCAGTGCTAGTGGGACGTCCCCACTATCCAAAAATATTCAGTACTTC. This translates into CASSASGTSPLSKNIQYF.

As for this clonotype: This CDR3 fails to terminate in the conserved phenylalanine or tryptophan, so it likely reflects a read error. The genes are TRBV6-1 and TRBJ2-5; D is unclear. CDR3 size: 15 residues. CDR1 MNHNS and CDR2 SASEGT come from the germline V gene. V lost 6 bases and J lost 11, with 25 bases in between. The CDR3 spells CASSPRPPSSESQYL. CDR3 sequence (DNA): TGTGCCAGCAGCCCCCGTCCCCCCTCAAGCGAGTCTCAGTACCTC.

The rearrangement joins TRBV29-1 to TRBJ2-1; D uncertain. Trimming took off 4 bases at V and 3 bases at J, with 4 bases between the two ends. CDR1 SQVTM and CDR2 ANQGSEA come from the germline V gene. This CDR3 comprises 11 residues. This chain's CDR3 is CSVAYYNEQFF. The CDR3 coding sequence is TGCAGCGTTGCCTACTACAATGAGCAGTTCTTC.

This clonotype was found a few times. A read error may explain this, as a much larger clone is one base away. The chain links TRBV20-1 to TRBJ2-3; tentative D call: TRBD2 (5 bases). CDR1 is DFQATT and CDR2 is SNEGSKA in the germline V gene (reference sequence). Deletions cut 0 bases from V and 8 bases from J, with 9 bases between. The CDR3 extends over 12 amino acids. In DNA form, the CDR3 reads TGCAGTGCTAGAGAGGGGAGCTGTACGCAGTATTTT. Its translation: CSAREGSCTQYF.

The CDR3 sequence is CASSGTGGYTGELFF. CDR3 bases: TGCGCCAGCAGCGGCACAGGGGGATACACCGGGGAGCTGTTTTTT. The chain uses TRBV5-1 and TRBJ2-2; 8 bases line up with TRBD1. The CDR3 covers 15 residues. V dropped 4 bases and J dropped 3; count of bases not matched to a gene: 5. Germline V gene data show CDR1 as SGHRS and CDR2 as YFSETQ.

This clonotype was seen only a few times. This chain uses TRBV11-2 with TRBJ2-7; D is unclear. The CDR3 sequence is 14 residues long. Germline V gene sequence: CDR1 SGHAT, CDR2 FQNNGV. The V end was cut by 2 bases, the J end by 0 bases, with 8 bases between. CDR3 bases: TGTGCCAGCAGCTTACGTCAGAGCTCCTACGAGCAGTACTTC. It encodes CASSLRQSSYEQYF.